This T cell receptor (beta chain) was recovered during a study of neurological immune-mediated disorders (dated by TCRdb to the late 2010s). Turning to the overall study: The study compared peripheral blood TCR-beta repertoires of HTLV-I-associated myelopathy (HAM/TSP) patients, multiple sclerosis patients and healthy controls using UMI-based sequencing. The cohort included around 70 subjects: about 15 with HAM/TSP, about 34 with multiple sclerosis, and approximately 20 healthy controls. Longitudinal HAM/TSP and healthy donors had 3 time-points each (roughly 3-45 month intervals). Alongside PBMC samples, the set of approximately 100 TCR-beta libraries contained longitudinal samples, technical triplicates, and paired CD4+ and CD8+ T-cell subsets that had been sorted.

Study-wide conclusions, independent of this receptor: No identical CDR3 amino acid sequences were found to be shared among expanded clones across subjects, suggesting that TCR-beta repertoires were private in all groups. The highest TCR clonal expansion was observed in HAM/TSP patients, whereas the lowest was observed in MS patients, even when compared with healthy controls.

This clonotype was detected many times. Its antigen remains unidentified. The sample holds no much larger clone one base away, and base qualities are not on file. cDNA was synthesized by template-switch 5'RACE using a primer carrying a 10-nucleotide random unique molecular identifier by which each TCR transcript was tagged. Every sequencing run covered 15-18 subjects and yielded more than 160 million TCR-beta sequences. Total RNA was extracted with the RNeasy kit. Using the KAPA Real-time Library Amplification kit, TCR-beta VDJ regions were amplified with primers for the TCR constant region and the 5'RACE anchor. A first PCR added sample indexes and Illumina adaptors, and a second PCR then raised library yield. After purification with Ampure beads, the TCR product of roughly 650 bp was size-selected on a 2% E-gel SizeSelection system. Before pooling, library quality was assessed on a Bioanalyzer, concentration was determined with Qubit, and library quantification was performed with the Kapa Library Quantification kit. Paired-end 2 x 150 bp sequencing of the libraries was performed on an Illumina HiSeq 2500. To increase sequence diversity, about 25-31% phiX was spiked into each library pool. Concerning the study's data processing: Quality-filtered reads were processed with the UMI-based MiGEC pipeline, which removed over 75% of raw TCR sequences during error correction. VDJ genes were aligned to IMGT germline references, and clonotypes were defined by unique CDR3 amino acid sequence plus V-J genes. Clonal expansion, Shannon diversity and CDR3 relatedness (CalcPairwiseDistances, ClusterSamples) were evaluated with VDJtools, and phylogenetic trees were built with CLCbio workbench. Expanded clones were defined as having at least 8 unique UMIs, based on coefficient-of-variation modelling across technical triplicates. TCRdb passed the public sequencing reads through fastp at Q25 and MiXCR, retaining productive beta sequences. CDR3 protein duplicates are merged, each entry listing the most common genes and DNA. The V and J calls and clone size are TCRdb's, not the authors'. Within this sample are 85,000 to 110,000 distinct CDR3 sequences, with 11% of them counted one time only. Together, the top ten hold around 3.1% of the sample.

The trim is 4 bases for V and 2 bases for J, with a gap of 10 bases between the germline ends. The CDR3 measures 15 amino acids from cysteine to phenylalanine. The sequence is cut down to CDR3 DNA, 45 bases in frame from base 1. Taken from the germline V gene (reference sequence), the CDR1 and CDR2 loops are SGHKS and YYEKEE. This specimen's time point label, per the study, means: longitudinal time-point 3. For the unsorted PBMC libraries, 2 million PBMCs were stored in RNAlater at -80 degrees C until RNA extraction and were used to generate the libraries. Peripheral blood was subjected to Ficoll-Hypaque density gradient centrifugation to isolate PBMCs, which were then cryopreserved in liquid nitrogen.

The material sequenced was PBMCs. The V and J segments used are TRBV5-5 and TRBJ2-6; no D gene can be assigned with confidence. This TCR derives from a female donor with HTLV-1-associated myelopathy (HAM/TSP). The CDR3 has the sequence CASSKDPPGANVLTF. The sequenced DNA: TGTGCCAGCAGCAAAGACCCTCCTGGGGCCAACGTCCTGACTTTC.